The source of this T cell receptor (beta chain) is a study of cytomegalovirus exposure and HLA in healthy donors (dated by TCRdb to the late 2010s). With regard to the full study: According to a later analysis, one platform produced both the 110 or so validation repertoires and the 666 repertoires of the first cohort. The aim of the study was to test whether cataloging public T cell receptors could identify signatures of past pathogen exposure. Along with the roughly 670-subject first cohort, a separate validation cohort of roughly 110 different subjects was used. High-throughput TCR immunosequencing, statistical association of individual TCRs with disease status, and machine learning were combined to predict cytomegalovirus infection status.

Donors formed part of the validation cohort, which comprised 120 subjects and was distinct from the first cohort of 690 or so subjects. Library method: the immunoSEQ multiplex PCR assay. Per the source publication's procedure: A statistical classification framework was built to diagnose cytomegalovirus status from the catalog of TCR beta chain sequences. This is the immuneACCESS table as TCRdb keeps it, with only in-frame sequences that have V and J called. A part of the clones is gone; compared with another copy, unresolved V genes explain less than half, and the rest is unexplained. V, J and clone size are those of that table, while D and trimming were read from the DNA. For this sample there are 150,000 to 200,000 clones; roughly 81% appear just once. The ten largest clones capture around 1.2% of the sample. From the cysteine up to the phenylalanine, the CDR3 has a length of 15 residues. Only CDR3 DNA is held: 45 bases, read in frame from base 1. A distance of 15 bases separates the germline ends of V and J, which lose 1 base and 8 bases respectively. Looking up the germline V gene yields CDR1 MGHRA and CDR2 YSYEKL.

The investigation overall reported the following: In both the original and validation cohorts, the classifier was reported to diagnose cytomegalovirus status with high specificity and sensitivity. A later analysis found that TCRs clustered in the first cohort also tended to co-occur in the 120 or so validation repertoires, with approximately 95% of cluster scores above 0. The study listed 164 TCR beta chains as associated with cytomegalovirus. A later analysis lacked HLA typing for the validation cohort, so it scored co-occurrence in that cohort across all 110 or so repertoires. According to the authors, the approach could potentially be generalized to other disease states and immunological phenotypes. Most TCR sequences were observed very rarely across donors, whereas some public TCRs were present in many individuals. A few of the identified cytomegalovirus-associated TCR beta chains were confirmed in vitro to be specific for cytomegalovirus antigens.

Note on this clone: The target of this receptor is not known. No base quality information exists; no much larger clone differs at one position.

This chain joins TRBV4-1 to TRBJ1-3; the D segment could be TRBD1, given 5 matching bases. Sequenced sample: PBMCs. The clonotype was recovered from a woman younger than 45 in good health and CMV-seronegative. The DNA is TGCGCCAGCAGCCAAGCTCCAGGGCCCAGGGACACCATATATTTT. Its coded protein is CASSQAPGPRDTIYF.